This entry lists 26 T cell receptor beta chains sequenced from one sample in a study of blood T cell repertoires in COVID-19 (dated by TCRdb to the early 2020s). Library construction relied on the immunoSEQ multiplex PCR assay. In TCRdb, the immuneACCESS table is reduced to in-frame sequences with V and J assigned. These tables do not hold every clone; where another copy was compared, an unresolved V gene accounts for under half, and the others remain unexplained. Across this sample there are around 180,000 clones, with under 85% seen only once. Clones ranked in the top ten supply about 9.4% of the sample. The sample consisted of peripheral blood. These receptors all come from a woman at least 80 years old with acute or convalescent COVID-19.

In its sample, this clone was seen once. The chain has TRBV9 and TRBJ2-1, with 7 nucleotides matching TRBD2. CDR1 SGDLS and CDR2 YYNGEE come from the germline V gene. The junction had 5 bases not matched to a gene; V was cut back by 0 bases and J by 2 bases. The CDR3 is made up of 16 amino acids. CDR3 residues: CASSVAPAGTYNEQFF. The CDR3 coding sequence is TGTGCCAGCAGCGTAGCCCCAGCGGGAACCTACAATGAGCAGTTCTTC.

This clone was found a few times. The gene calls are TRBV18 and TRBJ2-7; a possible D gene is TRBD2 (6 bases). CDR1 and CDR2 (germline): KGHSH, LQKENI. The CDR3 is 13 residues long. Trimming stripped 3 bases from V and 3 bases from J, with 9 bases between. CDR3 sequence (DNA): TGTGCCAGCTCACCGGGACTCAGCTACGAGCAGTACTTC. Translating it yields CASSPGLSYEQYF. Full variable domain (rest looked up from reference TRBV18 and TRBJ2-7): NAGVMQNPRHLVRRRGQEARLRCSPMKGHSHVYWYRQLPEEGLKFMVYLQKENIIDESGMPKERFSAEFPKEGPSILRIQQVVRGDSAAYFCASSPGLSYEQYFGPGTRLTVT.

This clone showed up just a few times. The CDR3 spells CASSQIGSGTGKIYEQYF. The CDR3 coding sequence is TGCGCCAGCAGCCAAATAGGCTCCGGGACAGGAAAGATCTACGAGCAGTACTTC. V and J are TRBV4-1 and TRBJ2-7, with 8 bases that match TRBD1. With 2 bases clipped from V and 3 bases from J, the junction kept 15 bases outside the gene matches. The CDR3 runs 18 residues. The germline CDR1 and CDR2 sequences are MGHRA and YSYEKL.

This chain connects TRBV18 to TRBJ1-1, with D tentatively TRBD1 (6 bases). The germline CDR1 and CDR2 sequences are KGHSH and LQKENI. The CDR3 is 14 amino acids. V lost 6 bases and J lost 2, with 13 bases in between. The DNA of the CDR3 is TGTGCCAGCTCCCCCGCGGGGGCCAACACTGAAGCTTTCTTT. Amino acid sequence: CASSPAGANTEAFF.

The V gene is TRBV5-1, the J gene TRBJ1-1; no clear D. The V gene's germline CDR1 is SGHRS and CDR2 YFSETQ. V lost 0 bases and J 8 bases, leaving 17 bases between the germline ends. There are 15 residues in the CDR3. The CDR3 sequence: CASSLGGRREEEAFF. The DNA of the CDR3 is TGCGCCAGCAGCTTGGGCGGTCGCCGGGAGGAGGAAGCTTTCTTT.

The J gene is TRBJ1-2, the V gene TRBV2; TRBD1 agrees at 7 bases. J lost 6 bases, V lost 7 bases, and 2 bases had no gene match. The germline V gene has CDR1 SNHLY and CDR2 FYNNEI. This CDR3 region has 11 residues. CDR3 protein: CASNRGDGYTF. CDR3 DNA sequence: TGTGCCAGCAACAGGGGCGATGGCTACACCTTC.

The CDR3 here is CASSPGQGGEQYF. For the CDR3, the DNA is TGCGCCAGCAGCCCGGGACAGGGCGGCGAGCAGTACTTC. The chain employs TRBV5-1 and TRBJ2-7; 9 bases agree with TRBD1. After removal of 4 bases from V and 6 bases from J, the junction contained 5 bases not matched to a gene. The CDR3 runs 13 residues. Germline V gene lookup returns CDR1 SGHRS and CDR2 YFSETQ.

The rearrangement links TRBV6-5 to TRBJ2-1, with 9 bases fitting TRBD1. The germline gives CDR1 MNHEY, CDR2 SVGAGI. J lost 0 bases, V lost 5 bases, and 2 bases had no gene match. The CDR3 has 15 residues. In nucleotides, the CDR3 is TGTGCCAGCAGTCGGGGACAGGGCTCCTACAATGAGCAGTTCTTC. This encodes CASSRGQGSYNEQFF.

The count of this clone is one. The chain is built from TRBV9 and TRBJ2-2; D remains unclear. Trimming took off 1 base at V and 7 bases at J, with 11 bases between the two ends. Germline loops: CDR1 SGDLS, CDR2 YYNGEE. This CDR3 region has 14 residues. CDR3 sequence (DNA): TGTGCCAGCAGCGTACCCCCGGTTCGCGGGGAGCTGTTTTTT. Translation gives CASSVPPVRGELFF. Full variable domain (outside the CDR3, taken from reference TRBV9 and TRBJ2-2): DSGVTQTPKHLITATGQRVTLRCSPRSGDLSVYWYQQSLDQGLQFLIQYYNGEERAKGNILERFSAQQFPDLHSELNLSSLELGDSALYFCASSVPPVRGELFFGEGSRLTVL.

The chain uses TRBV11-3 and TRBJ1-4; possible D gene TRBD1, 5 bases. CDR1 and CDR2 from the germline V gene are SGHNT and YENEEA. V shed 1 base and J shed 8 bases, with 11 bases lying between them. The CDR3 consists of 14 residues. The CDR3: CASSLAQVGEKLFF. For the CDR3, the DNA is TGTGCCAGCAGCTTAGCACAGGTGGGCGAAAAACTGTTTTTT. The variable domain in full, with the rest retrieved from reference TRBV11-3 and TRBJ1-4, is EAGVVQSPRYKIIEKKQPVAFWCNPISGHNTLYWYLQNLGQGPELLIRYENEEAVDDSQLPKDRFSAERLKGVDSTLKIQPAELGDSAVYLCASSLAQVGEKLFFGSGTQLSVL.

The chain carries TRBV24-1 and TRBJ2-5; TRBD2 agrees at 10 bases. Trimming at V came to 4 bases and at J to 1 base, leaving 5 bases not matched to a gene. This CDR3 spans 16 amino acids. Germline V gene sequence: CDR1 KGHDR, CDR2 SFDVKD. CDR3 protein: CATSENSGGTQETQYF. The CDR3 DNA reads as TGTGCCACCAGTGAAAATAGCGGGGGGACCCAAGAGACCCAGTACTTC.

The chain combines TRBV2 with TRBJ1-1; 7 nucleotides agree with TRBD1. The germline V gene has CDR1 SNHLY and CDR2 FYNNEI. This CDR3 is built from 13 residues. Unmatched junction bases numbered 4, after V lost 8 bases and J lost 1 base. CDR3 sequence: CASLRGQNTEAFF. CDR3 nucleotides: TGTGCCAGCTTGAGGGGGCAGAACACTGAAGCTTTCTTT.

This clone has only a few counts. The chain couples TRBV30 to TRBJ2-7; D unclear. CDR3 length equals 11 residues. CDR1 and CDR2 from the germline V gene are GTSNPN and SVGIG (reference sequence). V shed 4 bases and J shed 2 bases, with 6 bases lying between them. In DNA form, the CDR3 reads TGTGCCTGGATGGCGGCCTACGAGCAGTACTTC. Protein product: CAWMAAYEQYF.

The V gene is TRBV2, the J gene TRBJ2-7; TRBD2 might be the D (6 bases). Germline CDR1 reads SNHLY; CDR2 reads FYNNEI. With 4 bases removed from V and 2 bases from J, the gap between germline ends came to 12 bases. This CDR3 contains 14 residues. The DNA for the CDR3 is TGTGCCAGCAGTGTACGGGGGAACACCTACGAGCAGTACTTC. This encodes CASSVRGNTYEQYF.

The V and J genes are TRBV7-2 and TRBJ1-6, with TRBD1 matching 7 bases. J gave up 7 bases and V 0 bases, and 3 bases lay outside the gene matches. From germline, CDR1 is SGHTA and CDR2 FQGNSA. The CDR3 consists of 15 residues. The CDR3 protein is CASSLAPGGNSPLHF. In DNA, the CDR3 is TGTGCCAGCAGCTTAGCGCCAGGGGGGAATTCACCCCTCCACTTT.

The rearrangement uses TRBV19 and TRBJ1-2, with TRBD1 as a possible D gene (6 bases). Germline-derived CDR1 and CDR2 are LNHDA and SQIVND (reference sequence). The CDR3 extends over 16 amino acids. Trimming took 3 bases from V and 2 from J, leaving 16 bases between them. The CDR3 DNA sequence: TGTGCCAGTAGTATCCTCGTCAGGGGACAAAACTATGGCTACACCTTC. Its translation is CASSILVRGQNYGYTF.

The chain recombines TRBV6-5 with TRBJ1-3, with D maybe TRBD1 (6 bases). This CDR3 region has 14 residues. V dropped 6 bases and J dropped 8 bases, with 17 bases sitting between them. Germline CDR1 reads MNHEY; CDR2 reads SVGAGI. The DNA for the CDR3 is TGTGCCAGCAGAAGAGGACAGTTCGTACACACCATATATTTT. This translates into CASRRGQFVHTIYF.

The chain combines TRBV7-2 with TRBJ1-1; D ambiguous. Trimming shortened V by 6 bases and J by 4 bases, and 6 bases separated the two germline ends. The CDR3 has 11 amino acids. From germline, CDR1 is SGHTA and CDR2 FQGNSA. The CDR3 sequence is CASRRPTEAFF. In DNA form, the CDR3 reads TGTGCCAGCAGGCGGCCCACTGAAGCTTTCTTT.

The sample holds a few counts of this clone. The chain combines TRBV2 with TRBJ1-3; 8 nucleotides agree with TRBD1. Germline V gene lookup returns CDR1 SNHLY and CDR2 FYNNEI. The CDR3 has 13 amino acids. J gave up 6 bases and V 5 bases, and 3 bases lay outside the gene matches. The CDR3 region is CASSPRGLNTIYF. The CDR3 nucleotides read TGTGCCAGCAGTCCCAGGGGGCTAAACACCATATATTTT.

The rearrangement links TRBV6-1 to TRBJ2-4, with D possibly TRBD2 on 5 matching bases. The CDR3 loop spans 12 amino acids. From germline, CDR1 is MNHNS and CDR2 SASEGT. V gave up 3 bases and J gave up 12 bases, with 12 bases separating them. CDR3 sequence reads: CASSEVRVDQYF. CDR3 nucleotide sequence: TGTGCCAGCAGTGAGGTGAGGGTGGATCAGTACTTC.

The rearrangement links TRBV7-7 to TRBJ1-1, with a weak D call TRBD1 (6 bases). The CDR3 spans 14 residues. Germline lookup yields CDR1 SSHAT and CDR2 FNYEAQ (reference sequence). V gave up 3 bases and J gave up 1 base, with 9 bases separating them. The CDR3 reads CASSFHRENTEAFF. CDR3 coding DNA: TGTGCCAGCAGCTTCCACAGGGAGAACACTGAAGCTTTCTTT.

This clone was detected a few times. The V call is TRBV7-9, the J call TRBJ2-7; possibly TRBD2 for D (7 bases). The CDR3 is 15 amino acids. Trimming shortened V by 5 bases and J by 6 bases, and 20 bases separated the two germline ends. CDR1 is SEHNR, CDR2 FQNEAQ, per germline (reference sequence). The CDR3, as DNA: TGTGCCAGCAGCCCTCGAAATAACAGGGAGGGCGAGCAGTACTTC. Its protein product is CASSPRNNREGEQYF.

The chain has TRBV10-1 and TRBJ1-5, with D perhaps TRBD1 (5 bases). Trimming removed 7 bases from V and 7 bases from J, with 11 bases in between. This CDR3 region has 12 residues. Germline V gene lookup returns CDR1 WNHNN and CDR2 SYGVQD (reference sequence). The CDR3: CASNLSGQPQHF. CDR3 coding DNA: TGCGCCAGCAACCTATCAGGGCAGCCCCAGCATTTT.

The V gene is TRBV6-5, the J gene TRBJ1-2, with 9 bases identical to TRBD1. CDR1 and CDR2 from the germline V gene are MNHEY and SVGAGI. CDR3 length: 15 amino acids. V lost 4 bases and J lost 2; bases outside the gene matches: 5. Written as DNA, the CDR3 is TGTGCCAGCAGTTTAGGACAGGGGCTAAACTATGGCTACACCTTC. Translating gives CASSLGQGLNYGYTF.

The chain employs TRBV2 and TRBJ1-2; D call uncertain. The germline V and J ends were trimmed by 2 bases and 3 bases, with 10 bases remaining between them. Germline V CDR1 and CDR2: SNHLY, FYNNEI. The CDR3 sequence is 14 residues long. CDR3 loop: CASSEQAAYYGYTF. In DNA form, the CDR3 reads TGTGCCAGCAGTGAACAGGCAGCCTACTATGGCTACACCTTC.

This sequence joins TRBV18 and TRBJ1-2; no clear D. Germline values: CDR1 KGHSH, CDR2 LQKENI. The CDR3 covers 14 residues. V lost 0 bases and J lost 3, with 8 bases in between. Written as DNA, the CDR3 is TGTGCCAGCTCACCACCACCGGGAGACTATGGCTACACCTTC. This gives the protein CASSPPPGDYGYTF.